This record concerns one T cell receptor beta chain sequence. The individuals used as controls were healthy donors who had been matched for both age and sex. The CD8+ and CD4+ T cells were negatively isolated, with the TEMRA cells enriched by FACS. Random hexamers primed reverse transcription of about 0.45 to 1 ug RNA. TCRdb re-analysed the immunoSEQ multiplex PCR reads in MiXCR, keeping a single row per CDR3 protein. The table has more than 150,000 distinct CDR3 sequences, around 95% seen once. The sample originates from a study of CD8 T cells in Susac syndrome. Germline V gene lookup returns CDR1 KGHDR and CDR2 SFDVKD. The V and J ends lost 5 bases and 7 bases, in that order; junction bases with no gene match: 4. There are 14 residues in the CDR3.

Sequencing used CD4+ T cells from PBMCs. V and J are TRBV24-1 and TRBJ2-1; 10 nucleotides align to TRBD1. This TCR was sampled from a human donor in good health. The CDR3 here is CATSGGTGDNEQFF. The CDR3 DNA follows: TGTGCCACCAGTGGGGGGACAGGGGATAATGAGCAGTTCTTC.